This T cell receptor beta chain was captured in a study of blood T cell repertoires in COVID-19 (dated by TCRdb to 2018 to 2020). Study-level background: Samples covering the acute and convalescent phases of COVID-19 were provided by collaborators in the United States, Italy and Spain. The dataset comprised deeply sampled blood TCRbeta repertoires from subjects exposed to, actively infected with, or recovered from COVID-19. Where available, HLA class I and class II types were taken from metadata supplied by the sample provider and were not determined by assay-based typing. The prospective study material was composed of cDNA or gDNA derived from T cells, B-cell-depleted T cells, or PBMCs. The repertoires were released in a freely available public database meant as a resource for research on the immune response to SARS-CoV-2. A de-identified subject ID, COVID-19 status, age in years and sex were almost always included in the sample metadata. The samples were drawn from the first 160 participants of the ongoing ImmuneRACE study and from about 1,200 subjects provided by 6 global collaborators.

As for this clone: This receptor's antigen is unknown. No much larger clonotype is one base removed from it; base qualities were not supplied.

V is pared back by 5 bases and J by 2 bases, with 17 bases lying between the germline termini. Via the germline V gene, CDR1 is SGHTA and CDR2 FQGNSA. Reading from cysteine to phenylalanine, the CDR3 counts 16 amino acids. The DNA shown is the 48-base CDR3, in frame from base 1. One collaborating source in Seattle enrolled patients during active infection and followed them longitudinally through the course of disease. Whole blood was collected in K2EDTA tubes by collaborating institutions according to the institutions' own protocols. For TCRbeta analysis, collaborators shipped samples as frozen whole blood, isolated PBMCs, or DNA extracted from either of those sample types. TCRbeta CDR3 regions were amplified from genomic DNA by means of the immunoSEQ Assay, a bias-controlled multiplex PCR. The original pipeline was this. The number of nucleated cells in each sample was estimated from the amplification of reference gene primers within the assay. To quantify the absolute abundance of each unique TCRbeta CDR3 rearrangement, sequence reads were collapsed and filtered. For each sample, productive Simpson clonality was calculated as the square root of Simpson's diversity index across productive rearrangements. TCRdb mirrors the immuneACCESS table, restricted to in-frame sequences. Some clones are absent from its copies; in checked studies, under half trace to an unresolved V gene, and the reason for the others is unknown. The D gene and trimming were derived from the DNA, and the V and J assignments and clone size from that table. Present in this sample are some 200,000 clones, 80% to 90% of which were seen just once. The top ten clonotypes cover over 9.5% of the sample.

Paper-wide results and their limitations: The amount of clinical and demographic metadata varied by source and participant and was provided uncurated.

Sequences were obtained from peripheral blood. The V and J genes are TRBV7-2 and TRBJ2-3; TRBD2 is a weak D gene call, 7 bases matching. The receptor was isolated from a woman of 80 years or more with COVID-19, enrolled during active disease. The DNA sequence is given as TGTGCCAGCAGCCCCGGGGGGCCGATCTACACAGATACGCAGTATTTT. It encodes CASSPGGPIYTDTQYF. Joined to the reference TRBV7-2 and TRBJ2-3 proteins, this CDR3 gives the full variable domain: GAGVSQSPSNKVTEKGKDVELRCDPISGHTALYWYRQSLGQGLEFLIYFQGNSAPDKSGLPSDRFSAERTGGSVSTLTIQRTQQEDSAVYLCASSPGGPIYTDTQYFGPGTRLTVL.